This TCR beta chain derives from a study of shared clonotypes between healthy human individuals. Whole-study findings and limits: Enrolling few donors narrowed the genetic and exposure-history diversity that was represented.

TCRdb's table, derived via immunoSEQ multiplex PCR, lists solely in-frame clones and lacks some. This sample has over a million clones; 97% to 99% occur once, and the top ten carry roughly 0.35%. A note on this clone: Its antigen is unidentified.

V lost 4 bases to trimming and J lost 2 bases, with 6 bases between them. CDR1 is SQVTM and CDR2 is ANQGSEA in the germline V gene. The CDR3 totals 11 residues. The specimen was naive CD4+ T cells sorted from blood. Noted subset: CD45RA+ positively selected. This clonotype originated in a man aged 25 to 40 in good health. The chain couples TRBV29-1 to TRBJ2-7, with unresolved D. The CDR3 region is CSVGEAYEQYF. CDR3 nucleotide sequence: TGCAGCGTTGGCGAGGCCTACGAGCAGTACTTC.